One sample yielded the 21 T cell receptor beta chains listed below, sequenced in a study of blood T cell repertoires in COVID-19. Data came from immunoSEQ multiplex PCR; TCRdb stores just in-frame clones and leaves some out. The sample lists a few hundred thousand clones, over 75% occurring once. Specimen: PBMCs or T cells enriched from blood (not recorded which). The receptors derive from a man in his thirties or forties who had recovered from COVID-19.

This clone showed up just once. CDR3 sequence reads: CASSQDWGRGTYGYTF. As DNA, the CDR3 is TGTGCCAGCAGCCAGGACTGGGGCAGGGGAACCTATGGCTACACCTTC. The chain employs TRBV5-5 and TRBJ1-2; the D gene is possibly TRBD1 (6 bases). Germline CDR1 SGHKS, CDR2 YYEKEE (reference sequence). This CDR3 region has 16 residues. Trimming took off 4 bases at V and 4 bases at J, with 20 bases between the two ends.

This clone came up a few times. The genes are TRBV2 and TRBJ1-5; D is unclear. V lost 2 bases, J lost 1 base, and 6 bases lay in between. The length of the CDR3 is 14 residues. CDR1 SNHLY and CDR2 FYNNEI come from the germline V gene. CDR3 region: CASSESQSNQPQHF. The CDR3 DNA reads TGTGCCAGCAGTGAAAGTCAGAGCAATCAGCCCCAGCATTTT.

V and J are TRBV4-1 and TRBJ1-2; a weak D match, TRBD1 (5 bases). Germline CDR1 reads MGHRA; CDR2 reads YSYEKL. The germline V and J ends were trimmed by 10 bases and 2 bases, with 20 bases remaining between them. CDR3 length equals 15 residues. The CDR3 region is CATSSRGGSNYGYTF. The DNA for the CDR3 is TGCGCCACGTCGTCGAGGGGAGGATCGAACTATGGCTACACCTTC.

The CDR3 DNA is TGTGCCAGCAGCTTTGCGTTATCCCCCTATGGCTACACCTTC. Translating it yields CASSFALSPYGYTF. The V gene is TRBV7-2, the J gene TRBJ1-2; unclear D gene. V lost 3 bases to trimming and J lost 4 bases, with 12 bases between them. The CDR3 contains 14 residues. Germline lookup yields CDR1 SGHTA and CDR2 FQGNSA.

The rearrangement uses TRBV13 and TRBJ1-1; D not certain. The V end lost 0 bases, the J end lost 7 bases, and 12 bases lay between the germline ends. This CDR3 is 14 amino acids long. Germline V gene sequence: CDR1 PRHDT, CDR2 FYEKMQ (reference sequence). The CDR3 nucleotides are TGTGCCAGCAGCTTAGGCATTCGAGCCTTTGAAGCTTTCTTT. It specifies CASSLGIRAFEAFF.

For the CDR3, the DNA is TGCGCCAGCAGCTGGGGGACAGCGGGAGATAATTCACCCCTCCACTTT. Translating gives CASSWGTAGDNSPLHF. This rearrangement joins TRBV5-1 to TRBJ1-6; TRBD1 matches at 7 bases. There are 16 residues in the CDR3. Germline V lookup: CDR1 SGHRS, CDR2 YFSETQ. The V segment lost 3 bases and the J segment 5 bases; nucleotides outside the gene matches: 8.

The J gene is TRBJ2-5, the V gene TRBV7-9; TRBD2 matches 13 bases. Germline V gene lookup returns CDR1 SEHNR and CDR2 FQNEAQ (reference sequence). V trimming: 4 bases; J trimming: 5 bases; junction bases outside the gene matches: 4. This CDR3 is 15 amino acids long. CDR3 loop: CASSSPTSGGETQYF. CDR3 DNA sequence: TGTGCCAGCAGCTCCCCGACTAGCGGGGGGGAGACCCAGTACTTC.

This clone was counted only a few times. The chain is built from TRBV19 and TRBJ1-2; the D is unclear. V was pared by 4 bases and J by 0 bases, with 9 bases between. Germline V gene sequence: CDR1 LNHDA, CDR2 SQIVND (reference sequence). The CDR3 spans 14 residues. The CDR3 spells CASSTPNSNYGYTF. The CDR3 nucleotides are TGTGCCAGTAGTACCCCGAACTCTAACTATGGCTACACCTTC.

The rearrangement joins TRBV4-3 to TRBJ2-7; maybe TRBD1 (6 bases). V was clipped by 0 bases and J by 1 base, with 7 bases between them. Germline-derived CDR1 and CDR2 are LGHNA and YSLEER. The length of the CDR3 is 14 residues. The CDR3, as DNA: TGCGCCAGCAGCCAAGACAGGGGTTCCTACGAGCAGTACTTC. Translating it yields CASSQDRGSYEQYF.

The rearrangement joins TRBV5-4 to TRBJ2-1, with TRBD2 identical over 9 bases. This CDR3 has 18 amino acids. V dropped 2 bases and J dropped 4; count of bases not matched to a gene: 13. Germline-derived CDR1 and CDR2 are SGHNT and YYREEE (reference sequence). The CDR3 sequence: CASSFRSGGPGVYNEQFF. The CDR3 nucleotides are TGTGCCAGCAGCTTTCGTAGCGGGGGACCCGGGGTATACAATGAGCAGTTCTTC.

The chain employs TRBV9 and TRBJ2-5; the match to TRBD2 covers 8 bases. The ends lost 3 bases at V and 3 bases at J; junction bases unmatched: 7. CDR1 is SGDLS and CDR2 is YYNGEE in the germline V gene. This CDR3 spans 15 amino acids. As DNA, the CDR3 is TGTGCCAGCAGCGACCTCGGGGGGGTGGAAGAGACCCAGTACTTC. It specifies CASSDLGGVEETQYF.

J is TRBJ2-3 and V is TRBV5-1; 8 nucleotides line up with TRBD2. The CDR3 consists of 15 residues. Germline V CDR1 and CDR2: SGHRS, YFSETQ. V lost 3 bases and J lost 4; bases outside the gene matches: 7. CDR3 nucleotides: TGCGCCAGCAGCTCCCAGCGGGGGCGGGCAGATACGCAGTATTTT. As protein: CASSSQRGRADTQYF.

The J gene is TRBJ2-7, the V gene TRBV11-2; tentative D call: TRBD2 (5 bases). Germline loops: CDR1 SGHAT, CDR2 FQNNGV. CDR3 length: 14 residues. Deletions cut 0 bases from V and 4 bases from J, with 10 bases between. This CDR3 is CASSLETGSYEQYF. For the CDR3, the DNA is TGTGCCAGCAGCTTAGAAACGGGATCATACGAGCAGTACTTC. The variable domain in full, with the rest retrieved from reference TRBV11-2 and TRBJ2-7, is EAGVAQSPRYKIIEKRQSVAFWCNPISGHATLYWYQQILGQGPKLLIQFQNNGVVDDSQLPKDRFSAERLKGVDSTLKIQPAKLEDSAVYLCASSLETGSYEQYFGPGTRLTVT.

V is TRBV15 and J is TRBJ1-6, with D hard to call. The CDR3 totals 15 residues. Trimming removed 0 bases at V and 0 bases at J, with 3 bases between. Germline V gives CDR1 LNHNV, CDR2 YYDKDF (reference sequence). This chain's CDR3 is CATSRDNSYNSPLHF. Written as DNA, the CDR3 is TGTGCCACCAGCAGAGACAACTCCTATAATTCACCCCTCCACTTT. The whole variable domain, remainder taken from reference TRBV15 and TRBJ1-6, is DAMVIQNPRYQVTQFGKPVTLSCSQTLNHNVMYWYQQKSSQAPKLLFHYYDKDFNNEADTPDNFQSRRPNTSFCFLDIRSPGLGDTAMYLCATSRDNSYNSPLHFGNGTRLTVT.

Details on this clone: Other DNA sequences from this sample encode an identical CDR3 as well. The J gene is TRBJ1-2, the V gene TRBV7-9; weak D call: TRBD1 (6 bases). Germline CDR1 is SEHNR and CDR2 is FQNEAQ (reference sequence). The CDR3 runs 12 residues. V was clipped by 3 bases and J by 4 bases, with 6 bases between them. CDR3 in amino acids: CASSLDSYGYTF. CDR3 DNA: TGTGCCAGCAGCTTGGACAGCTATGGCTACACCTTC.

J is TRBJ1-6 and V is TRBV9, with TRBD1 matching 7 bases. The V segment lost 4 bases and the J segment 6 bases; nucleotides outside the gene matches: 7. This CDR3 has 15 amino acids. Germline-derived CDR1 and CDR2 are SGDLS and YYNGEE. CDR3: CASSQNRGGNSPLHF. CDR3 bases: TGTGCCAGCAGCCAGAACAGGGGTGGTAATTCACCCCTCCACTTT.

This chain connects TRBV2 to TRBJ2-7; unclear D gene. The germline V and J ends were trimmed by 7 bases and 3 bases, with 19 bases remaining between them. This CDR3 contains 15 residues. The V gene's germline CDR1 is SNHLY and CDR2 FYNNEI. CDR3 DNA: TGTGCCAGCAAGGCCATCCTTCAAAGGAGCTACGAGCAGTACTTC. The encoded protein is CASKAILQRSYEQYF. Supplemented by reference TRBV2 and TRBJ2-7, the full variable domain reads EPEVTQTPSHQVTQMGQEVILRCVPISNHLYFYWYRQILGQKVEFLVSFYNNEISEKSEIFDDQFSVERPDGSNFTLKIRSTKLEDSAMYFCASKAILQRSYEQYFGPGTRLTVT.

CDR3 sequence (DNA): TGCGCCAGCAGCTCATCAGGACAGGGAAGACTCTATGGCTACACCTTC. Amino acids: CASSSSGQGRLYGYTF. The gene calls are TRBV5-1 and TRBJ1-2; TRBD1 matches 8 bases. CDR3 length: 16 amino acids. Per germline, CDR1 SGHRS and CDR2 YFSETQ. Losses at the gene ends were 3 bases for V and 4 bases for J; bases not matched to a gene: 11.

The chain recombines TRBV7-9 with TRBJ1-1; a possible D gene is TRBD1 (5 bases). Deletions cut 4 bases from V and 5 bases from J, with 20 bases between. There are 16 residues in the CDR3. CDR1 is SEHNR, CDR2 FQNEAQ, per germline (reference sequence). CDR3 loop: CASSYRRSTQETEAFF. The CDR3 nucleotides are TGTGCCAGCAGCTATAGGAGAAGCACACAGGAAACTGAAGCTTTCTTT.

CDR3 coding DNA: TGTGCCAGTAGTCCTTACACGTATGAAGCTTTCTTT. Its translation: CASSPYTYEAFF. This rearrangement joins TRBV19 to TRBJ1-1; D call uncertain. CDR3 length equals 12 residues. V was trimmed by 5 bases and J by 7 bases, leaving 11 bases between them. From germline, CDR1 is LNHDA and CDR2 SQIVND (reference sequence).

The gene calls are TRBV4-2 and TRBJ2-3, with D uncertain. The germline CDR1 and CDR2 sequences are LGHNA and YNFKEQ. V lost 1 base and J lost 6, with 17 bases in between. The CDR3 spans 16 residues. The CDR3 region has the DNA TGTGCCAGCAGCCAAGTTCGCGGTGGAAACGGGGATACGCAGTATTTT. Translating gives CASSQVRGGNGDTQYF.